These 8 T cell receptor beta chains share one sample of origin, sequenced in a study of graft-versus-host responses after intestinal transplantation. Clones were read by immunoSEQ multiplex PCR, and TCRdb kept only the in-frame ones, dropping some. The sample contains some 26,000 clones, approximately 94% of which appear only once. The material sequenced was PBMCs, taken 156 days after intestinal transplant. These receptors were taken from a human patient who received an intestinal transplant, so some T cells may come from the graft donor.

The V and J genes are TRBV11-2 and TRBJ2-7; D not certain. The germline V and J ends were trimmed by 2 bases and 5 bases, with 7 bases remaining between them. The CDR3 is 12 residues long. Germline CDR1 reads SGHAT; CDR2 reads FQNNGV. As DNA, the CDR3 is TGTGCCAGCAGCTTAACATACAACGAGCAGTACTTC. It translates to CASSLTYNEQYF.

V usage is TRBV4-1 and J usage is TRBJ2-5; D not resolved. The CDR3 has 17 residues. CDR1 and CDR2 from the germline V gene are MGHRA and YSYEKL. The V end lost 4 bases, the J end lost 1 base, and 19 bases lay between the germline ends. The CDR3 protein is CASSPTDGSIVQETQYF. The CDR3 region has the DNA TGCGCCAGCAGCCCCACTGACGGGTCCATAGTCCAAGAGACCCAGTACTTC.

This clone was observed a single time. This chain's CDR3 is CASRSGGDTGELFF. CDR3 nucleotides: TGTGCCAGCCGCTCCGGGGGGGACACCGGGGAGCTGTTTTTT. V gene TRBV6-5 combines with J gene TRBJ2-2; 8 nucleotides align to TRBD2. The CDR3 loop spans 14 amino acids. The junction had 5 bases not matched to a gene; V was cut back by 8 bases and J by 3 bases. Germline-derived CDR1 and CDR2 are MNHEY and SVGAGI.

The chain links TRBV6-1 to TRBJ2-7, with a weak D call TRBD2 (6 bases). The germline V gene encodes CDR1 MNHNS and CDR2 SASEGT. The V end lost 1 base, the J end lost 5 bases, and 18 bases lay between the germline ends. The length of the CDR3 is 16 residues. The chain's CDR3 is CASSEGRGTISDEQYF. The CDR3 coding sequence is TGTGCCAGCAGTGAAGGGCGGGGAACGATAAGCGACGAGCAGTACTTC.

V gene TRBV4-2 combines with J gene TRBJ2-7, with TRBD1 identical over 7 bases. CDR1 is LGHNA, CDR2 YNFKEQ, per germline. The J segment lost 11 bases and the V segment lost 3 bases, leaving 10 bases of the junction unmatched. The CDR3 runs to 13 residues. CDR3 bases: TGTGCCAGCAGCCAGCGCCTTGGGACAGAAAAGTACTTC. This encodes CASSQRLGTEKYF.

J is TRBJ1-1 and V is TRBV5-8; a weak D match, TRBD1 (5 bases). This CDR3 contains 14 residues. Trimming shortened V by 2 bases and J by 0 bases, and 8 bases separated the two germline ends. The germline V gene encodes CDR1 SGHTS and CDR2 YDEGEE. CDR3 nucleotide sequence: TGTGCCAGCAGCTTCGGGACTATGAACACTGAAGCTTTCTTT. Protein product: CASSFGTMNTEAFF.

The chain couples TRBV4-3 to TRBJ1-5; D remains ambiguous. Trimming took 0 bases from V and 1 from J, leaving 4 bases between them. CDR1 is LGHNA and CDR2 is YSLEER in the germline V gene. This CDR3 region has 14 residues. The CDR3 sequence is CASSQDWSNQPQHF. As DNA, the CDR3 is TGCGCCAGCAGCCAAGACTGGAGCAATCAGCCCCAGCATTTT.

The V and J genes are TRBV5-6 and TRBJ1-2; TRBD1 agrees at 9 bases. CDR1 is SGHDT and CDR2 is YYEEEE in the germline V gene. J was trimmed by 5 bases and V by 3 bases; bases with no gene match: 2. The CDR3 consists of 13 residues. CDR3 bases: TGTGCCAGCAGCTGGACAGGGGCGTATGGCTACACCTTC. This translates into CASSWTGAYGYTF.